This entry concerns a single TCR beta chain. Using immunoSEQ multiplex PCR, the repertoire was profiled, and TCRdb retains in-frame clones only, with some absent. Of about 97,000 clones listed, about 94% are singletons. Trimming took off 5 bases at V and 3 bases at J, with 18 bases between the two ends. There are 16 residues in the CDR3. Germline CDR1 and CDR2: SGHVS and FQNEAQ. These data come from a study of technical replicates of blood from four donors. This TCR came from a human donor in good health. Material: T cells isolated from PBMCs. The chain carries TRBV7-8 and TRBJ2-3; D gene unclear. As DNA, the CDR3 is TGTGCCAGCAGCCCGTCGGATGTGGGCGCTACAGATACGCAGTATTTT. Protein sequence: CASSPSDVGATDTQYF.